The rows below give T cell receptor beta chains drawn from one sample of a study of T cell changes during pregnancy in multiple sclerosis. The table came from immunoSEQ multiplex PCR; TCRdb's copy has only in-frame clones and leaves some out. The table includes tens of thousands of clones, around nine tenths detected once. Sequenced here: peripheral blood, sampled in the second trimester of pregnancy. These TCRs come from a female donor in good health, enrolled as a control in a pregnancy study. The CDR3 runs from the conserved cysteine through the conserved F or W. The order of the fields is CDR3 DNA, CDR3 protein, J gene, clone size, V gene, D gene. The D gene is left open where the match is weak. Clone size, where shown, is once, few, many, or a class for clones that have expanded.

CDR3nt: TGTGCCAGCTCACCCCCCATATACAGGGACTCCTACAATGAGCAGTTCTTC; CDR3aa: CASSPPIYRDSYNEQFF; j_gene: TRBJ2-1; abundance: NA; v_gene: TRBV18; d_gene: NA
CDR3nt: TGTGCCAGCAGCAGGGATAATGGAGGTGAAGCTTTCTTT; CDR3aa: CASSRDNGGEAFF; j_gene: TRBJ1-1; abundance: few; v_gene: TRBV11-3; d_gene: NA
CDR3nt: TGTGCCAGCAGGGGAGGACGGGACTATGGCTACACCTTC; CDR3aa: CASRGGRDYGYTF; j_gene: TRBJ1-2; abundance: NA; v_gene: TRBV6-5; d_gene: NA
CDR3nt: TGTGCCAGCAGTGAACGCGGAGGGGTCGGAAACACCATATATTTT; CDR3aa: CASSERGGVGNTIYF; j_gene: TRBJ1-3; abundance: NA; v_gene: TRBV2; d_gene: NA
CDR3nt: TGTGCCAGCCTTGGCGGACAGAGGGCTTTCTTT; CDR3aa: CASLGGQRAFF; j_gene: TRBJ1-1; abundance: NA; v_gene: TRBV25-1; d_gene: NA
CDR3nt: TGTGCCAGCAGCTCACCAGGGGACTATGGCTACACCTTC; CDR3aa: CASSSPGDYGYTF; j_gene: TRBJ1-2; abundance: NA; v_gene: TRBV7-9; d_gene: NA
CDR3nt: TGTGCCAGCAGCCAGAGCGGGACTAGCGGACCGAACACCGGGGAGCTGTTTTTT; CDR3aa: CASSQSGTSGPNTGELFF; j_gene: TRBJ2-2; abundance: NA; v_gene: TRBV4-2; d_gene: TRBD2
CDR3nt: TGTGCCAGCAGCTTAGCGTCTAGGGCGGGGTATGGCTACACCTTC; CDR3aa: CASSLASRAGYGYTF; j_gene: TRBJ1-2; abundance: NA; v_gene: TRBV7-9; d_gene: NA
CDR3nt: TGTGCCAGCAGCACAGAGAAAAGCTCTGGAAACACCATATATTTT; CDR3aa: CASSTEKSSGNTIYF; j_gene: TRBJ1-3; abundance: NA; v_gene: TRBV7-9; d_gene: NA
CDR3nt: TGTGCCAGCAGCTTCAGCGTAAACTATGGCTACACCTTC; CDR3aa: CASSFSVNYGYTF; j_gene: TRBJ1-2; abundance: NA; v_gene: TRBV7-8; d_gene: NA
CDR3nt: TGTGCCACCAGCTCGAACTTCATGGACAGGGCGTACGAGCAGTACTTC; CDR3aa: CATSSNFMDRAYEQYF; j_gene: TRBJ2-7; abundance: NA; v_gene: TRBV15; d_gene: TRBD1
CDR3nt: TGTGCCAGCAGCGCAAAGAGCTCCTACGAGCAGTACTTC; CDR3aa: CASSAKSSYEQYF; j_gene: TRBJ2-7; abundance: NA; v_gene: TRBV9; d_gene: NA
CDR3nt: TGTGCCAGCAGCGGCCGGGACAGCCCATCCTACGAGCAGTACTTC; CDR3aa: CASSGRDSPSYEQYF; j_gene: TRBJ2-7; abundance: NA; v_gene: TRBV9; d_gene: TRBD1
CDR3nt: TGTGCCAGCAGCTCGTGGACAGGGGAGGCCGAGCAGTACTTC; CDR3aa: CASSSWTGEAEQYF; j_gene: TRBJ2-7; abundance: NA; v_gene: TRBV5-5; d_gene: TRBD1
CDR3nt: TGTGCCAGCTCACCAAAGGAGGGCTATGGCTACACCTTC; CDR3aa: CASSPKEGYGYTF; j_gene: TRBJ1-2; abundance: NA; v_gene: TRBV18; d_gene: NA
CDR3nt: TGTGCCAGTTCGGGACAGGGGTTCGGCTACACCTTC; CDR3aa: CASSGQGFGYTF; j_gene: TRBJ1-2; abundance: NA; v_gene: TRBV6-1; d_gene: TRBD1
CDR3nt: TGTGCCAGCAACCCAGGACAGCGGTACACAGATACGCAGTATTTT; CDR3aa: CASNPGQRYTDTQYF; j_gene: TRBJ2-3; abundance: NA; v_gene: TRBV28; d_gene: NA
CDR3nt: TGCGCCAGCAGCCAAGATGGGCTTAAACACAATGAGCAGTTCTTC; CDR3aa: CASSQDGLKHNEQFF; j_gene: TRBJ2-1; abundance: once; v_gene: TRBV4-3; d_gene: NA
CDR3nt: TGTGCCAGCAGCTTGAGTTTTCGAGGCAATCAGCCCCAGCATTTT; CDR3aa: CASSLSFRGNQPQHF; j_gene: TRBJ1-5; abundance: NA; v_gene: TRBV7-9; d_gene: NA
CDR3nt: TGTGCCAGCAGTGAGTCTCTAGCGGGGGTGGAACAGTACTTC; CDR3aa: CASSESLAGVEQYF; j_gene: TRBJ2-7; abundance: NA; v_gene: TRBV2; d_gene: TRBD2
CDR3nt: TGCGCCAGCAGCCCAGGGTCCGGGGCCAACGTCCTGACTTTC; CDR3aa: CASSPGSGANVLTF; j_gene: TRBJ2-6; abundance: NA; v_gene: TRBV4-3; d_gene: NA
CDR3nt: TGTGCCAGCAGCTTAGCCCGTATACAGACAGGGGGCTATGGCTACACCTTC; CDR3aa: CASSLARIQTGGYGYTF; j_gene: TRBJ1-2; abundance: NA; v_gene: TRBV7-9; d_gene: TRBD1
CDR3nt: TGTGCCAGCAGCCTAGGAACACAGGGGAACTATGGCTACACCTTC; CDR3aa: CASSLGTQGNYGYTF; j_gene: TRBJ1-2; abundance: NA; v_gene: TRBV7-8; d_gene: TRBD1
CDR3nt: TGTGCCAGCAGTCTTAGAGATCGTCTGAACACTGAAGCTTTCTTT; CDR3aa: CASSLRDRLNTEAFF; j_gene: TRBJ1-1; abundance: NA; v_gene: TRBV28; d_gene: NA
CDR3nt: TGTGCCAGTAGTATCTGGGGGGACAACACTGAAGCTTTCTTT; CDR3aa: CASSIWGDNTEAFF; j_gene: TRBJ1-1; abundance: NA; v_gene: TRBV19; d_gene: NA
CDR3nt: TGTGCCAGCAGCTCGGGACAGGGGGCCGGAGATACGCAGTATTTT; CDR3aa: CASSSGQGAGDTQYF; j_gene: TRBJ2-3; abundance: NA; v_gene: TRBV7-8; d_gene: TRBD1
CDR3nt: TGTGCCAGCAGCTCTCTAGGTCGGTACACCATATATTTT; CDR3aa: CASSSLGRYTIYF; j_gene: TRBJ1-3; abundance: once; v_gene: TRBV7-9; d_gene: NA
CDR3nt: TGTGCCAGCAGCCCCGGGGTCACCGGGGAGCTGTTTTTT; CDR3aa: CASSPGVTGELFF; j_gene: TRBJ2-2; abundance: NA; v_gene: TRBV7-9; d_gene: NA
CDR3nt: TGTGCCAGCAGTCTCAACAGGGTCCATGAGCAGTTCTTC; CDR3aa: CASSLNRVHEQFF; j_gene: TRBJ2-1; abundance: NA; v_gene: TRBV27; d_gene: NA
CDR3nt: TGTGCCAGCAGTCCTAATCCTTTCGGGGAAGAGACCCAGTACTTC; CDR3aa: CASSPNPFGEETQYF; j_gene: TRBJ2-5; abundance: NA; v_gene: TRBV7-3; d_gene: NA
CDR3nt: TGCAGCGGGACAGACAGTTATGGCTACACCTTC; CDR3aa: CSGTDSYGYTF; j_gene: TRBJ1-2; abundance: NA; v_gene: TRBV20-1; d_gene: TRBD1
CDR3nt: TGTGCCAGCAGCTTAGGGGACAGGGAGACGCGGGAGACCCAGTACTTC; CDR3aa: CASSLGDRETRETQYF; j_gene: TRBJ2-5; abundance: NA; v_gene: TRBV7-9; d_gene: TRBD1
CDR3nt: TGTGCCAGCAGCCCGACAGGGGGCCGGGATGGCTACACCTTC; CDR3aa: CASSPTGGRDGYTF; j_gene: TRBJ1-2; abundance: few; v_gene: TRBV5-4; d_gene: TRBD1
CDR3nt: TGTGCCAGCAGTTACGCAGGGGGTAGCTCCTACGAGCAGTACTTC; CDR3aa: CASSYAGGSSYEQYF; j_gene: TRBJ2-7; abundance: NA; v_gene: TRBV6-6; d_gene: TRBD1
CDR3nt: TGCGCCAGCAGCTTGGCCCCGGGGAACACCGGGGAGCTGTTTTTT; CDR3aa: CASSLAPGNTGELFF; j_gene: TRBJ2-2; abundance: NA; v_gene: TRBV5-1; d_gene: NA
CDR3nt: TGTGCCAGCAGAGGACAGACCATCCACAATGAGCAGTTCTTC; CDR3aa: CASRGQTIHNEQFF; j_gene: TRBJ2-1; abundance: NA; v_gene: TRBV2; d_gene: NA
CDR3nt: TGCAGCGTTGTTTCACACCTCGATGAGCAGTTCTTC; CDR3aa: CSVVSHLDEQFF; j_gene: TRBJ2-1; abundance: NA; v_gene: TRBV29-1; d_gene: NA
CDR3nt: TGTGCCAGCAGTGCGGGCCGCCTCGCGGGTACGCAGTATTTT; CDR3aa: CASSAGRLAGTQYF; j_gene: TRBJ2-3; abundance: NA; v_gene: TRBV2; d_gene: NA
CDR3nt: TGTGCCAGCAGTCCCCGACTAGTAGGCGGGGAGCTGTTTTTT; CDR3aa: CASSPRLVGGELFF; j_gene: TRBJ2-2; abundance: NA; v_gene: TRBV6-1; d_gene: NA
CDR3nt: TGTGCCAGCAGCTTCACGGGGGGGCCCAGCATTCAGTACTTC; CDR3aa: CASSFTGGPSIQYF; j_gene: TRBJ2-4; abundance: NA; v_gene: TRBV7-9; d_gene: TRBD2
CDR3nt: TGTGCCAGCAGCTTACAGGGAAGGAACACCGGGGAGCTGTTTTTT; CDR3aa: CASSLQGRNTGELFF; j_gene: TRBJ2-2; abundance: NA; v_gene: TRBV7-6; d_gene: NA
CDR3nt: TGTGCTAGTGGTTTGGGGGAGGCTGGGGCCAACGTCCTGACTTTC; CDR3aa: CASGLGEAGANVLTF; j_gene: TRBJ2-6; abundance: once; v_gene: TRBV12-5; d_gene: NA
CDR3nt: TGTGCTAGTGGTTCCAAAGGAGGGGGCGGTGGGGACAATGAGCAGTTCTTC; CDR3aa: CASGSKGGGGGDNEQFF; j_gene: TRBJ2-1; abundance: NA; v_gene: TRBV12-5; d_gene: NA
CDR3nt: TGTGCCAGCAGCCAAGTAGCGGACTACGAGCAGTACTTC; CDR3aa: CASSQVADYEQYF; j_gene: TRBJ2-7; abundance: NA; v_gene: TRBV14; d_gene: NA
CDR3nt: TGCGCCAGCAGCGGAGGGTACGAGCAGTACTTC; CDR3aa: CASSGGYEQYF; j_gene: TRBJ2-7; abundance: NA; v_gene: TRBV5-1; d_gene: NA
CDR3nt: TGTGCCAGCAGCTTAGCTCGTCAGGTAGCCTACGAGCAGTACTTC; CDR3aa: CASSLARQVAYEQYF; j_gene: TRBJ2-7; abundance: NA; v_gene: TRBV7-2; d_gene: NA
CDR3nt: TGTGCCTGGAGTCCCCGAGATACGCAGTATTTT; CDR3aa: CAWSPRDTQYF; j_gene: TRBJ2-3; abundance: NA; v_gene: TRBV30; d_gene: NA
CDR3nt: TGTGCCAGAAGCTTCGGACAGGGGCCGGTTTATGATTCACCCCTCCACTTT; CDR3aa: CARSFGQGPVYDSPLHF; j_gene: TRBJ1-6; abundance: NA; v_gene: TRBV5-3; d_gene: TRBD1
CDR3nt: TGTGCCAGCAGCCCCTCGTGGACAGGGGCGGGAGATACGCAGTATTTT; CDR3aa: CASSPSWTGAGDTQYF; j_gene: TRBJ2-3; abundance: NA; v_gene: TRBV7-2; d_gene: TRBD1
CDR3nt: TGTGCCAGCAGCTTGCAACCGGGACTCACTAATGAAAAACTGTTTTTT; CDR3aa: CASSLQPGLTNEKLFF; j_gene: TRBJ1-4; abundance: NA; v_gene: TRBV7-9; d_gene: NA
CDR3nt: TGTGCCAGCCGCGAGGGAGGGGACCCTTATGGCTACACCTTC; CDR3aa: CASREGGDPYGYTF; j_gene: TRBJ1-2; abundance: NA; v_gene: TRBV5-6; d_gene: NA
CDR3nt: TGTGCCAGTAGCGGACAAAATAATCAGCCCCAGCATTTT; CDR3aa: CASSGQNNQPQHF; j_gene: TRBJ1-5; abundance: NA; v_gene: TRBV19; d_gene: NA
CDR3nt: TGTGCCAGCAGCTTAGGATCAGGCATTAATGAGCAGTTCTTC; CDR3aa: CASSLGSGINEQFF; j_gene: TRBJ2-1; abundance: NA; v_gene: TRBV11-1; d_gene: NA
CDR3nt: TGTGCCAGCAGGGGCACGGTAGGCCGCAATGAGCAGTTCTTC; CDR3aa: CASRGTVGRNEQFF; j_gene: TRBJ2-1; abundance: NA; v_gene: TRBV2; d_gene: NA
CDR3nt: TGTGCCATCAGTACGACACAAAACACTGAAGCTTTCTTT; CDR3aa: CAISTTQNTEAFF; j_gene: TRBJ1-1; abundance: NA; v_gene: TRBV10-3; d_gene: NA